The rows below give T cell receptor beta chains drawn from one sample of a study of blood T cell repertoires in COVID-19. This table comes from immunoSEQ multiplex PCR, and its TCRdb copy is limited to in-frame clones, with some not included. The sample has about 54,000 clones, about 90% seen once. The sample was peripheral blood. These receptors all come from a human donor in a cohort sampled during active COVID-19. The conserved cysteine and the conserved F or W are not part of the CDR3 here.

j_call v_call cdr3_aa
TRBJ2-2 TRBV9 ASSVAGRTYTGELF
TRBJ2-6 TRBV19 ASILGQGSSGANVLT
TRBJ1-2 TRBV4-3 ASSPGLRDYGYT
TRBJ2-3 TRBV5-1 ASSRTSGRKTDTQY
TRBJ2-5 TRBV18 ASSPPGVQTQY
TRBJ2-1 TRBV2 ASTELAGAYNEQF
TRBJ2-1 TRBV3-1/TRBV3-2 ASSQPLGADHNEQF
TRBJ2-7 TRBV28 ASRGGLYEQY
TRBJ2-7 TRBV10-3 AISEGTGRHEQY
TRBJ2-3 TRBV5-6 ASSLSLAGGPSTDTQY
TRBJ1-1 TRBV14 ASSLVRNTEAF
TRBJ2-3 TRBV19 ASSMDRGIDTQY
TRBJ2-3 TRBV2 ASRTNRDTQY
TRBJ2-5 TRBV24-1 ATSEGGTQETQY